A single sample gave rise to the 11 T cell receptor beta chains below, sequenced in a study of blood T cells in healthy people across ages. A sample-barcoded 5' primer and a J-beta primer mix were used in a second PCR of roughly 7 to 11 cycles. TCRdb re-called the 5' RACE reads through MiXCR, storing one row per CDR3 protein. The sample has 2 million or so distinct CDR3 sequences; about 49% are singletons. The source material was blood. The receptor source for this set is a woman in her thirties or forties in good health.

The V gene is TRBV20-1, the J gene TRBJ2-3; 8 bases fit TRBD1. In germline, CDR1 is DFQATT, CDR2 SNEGSKA (reference sequence). CDR3 size: 17 residues. J lost 5 bases, V lost 3 bases, and 16 bases had no gene match. CDR3 residues: CSASSAGGASFIDTQYF. The CDR3 nucleotides read TGCAGTGCTAGTTCAGCAGGGGGCGCGAGTTTTATAGATACGCAGTATTTT.

V and J are TRBV24-1 and TRBJ2-1; D possibly matches TRBD1 or TRBD2 (5 bases each). The germline V gene encodes CDR1 KGHDR and CDR2 SFDVKD. The CDR3 has 16 amino acids. Trimming left V 5 bases short and J 10 bases short, with 23 bases between. Here the CDR3 reads CATSGSEWLARDEQFF. The CDR3 DNA sequence: TGTGCCACCAGTGGTTCCGAGTGGTTAGCCCGGGACGAGCAGTTCTTC.

V is TRBV20-1 and J is TRBJ1-5; 9 nucleotides agree with TRBD1. With 5 bases clipped from V and 3 bases from J, the junction kept 5 bases outside the gene matches. In germline, CDR1 is DFQATT, CDR2 SNEGSKA (reference sequence). There are 14 residues in the CDR3. The CDR3 here is CSAWDRVNNQPQHF. As DNA, the CDR3 is TGCAGTGCTTGGGACAGGGTAAACAATCAGCCCCAGCATTTT.

This clonotype was seen a handful of times. The chain uses TRBV5-1 and TRBJ2-3; 10 nucleotides agree with TRBD1. The V gene's germline CDR1 is SGHRS and CDR2 YFSETQ. The CDR3 covers 16 residues. V lost 3 bases and J lost 2; bases outside the gene matches: 6. CDR3 in amino acids: CASSSRGTGDTDTQYF. In DNA form, the CDR3 reads TGCGCCAGCAGCTCCAGGGGGACAGGGGACACAGATACGCAGTATTTT.

The chain couples TRBV7-2 to TRBJ1-5; 10 bases match TRBD1. The CDR3 sequence is 16 residues long. The V segment lost 5 bases and the J segment 6 bases; nucleotides outside the gene matches: 10. CDR1 SGHTA and CDR2 FQGNSA come from the germline V gene. The CDR3 region is CASSRDRGLAGQPQHF. In nucleotides, the CDR3 is TGTGCCAGCAGCCGGGACAGGGGCCTCGCGGGTCAGCCCCAGCATTTT.

The gene calls are TRBV27 and TRBJ2-1; 8 bases are shared with TRBD2. The CDR3 is 15 amino acids. V gave up 7 bases and J gave up 8 bases; unmatched junction bases: 13. Germline V CDR1 and CDR2: MNHEY, SMNVEV (reference sequence). The CDR3 sequence: CASIGAGDSFDEQFF. Here the CDR3 DNA reads TGTGCCAGCATCGGAGCGGGGGATTCTTTCGATGAGCAGTTCTTC.

The V gene is TRBV11-1, the J gene TRBJ2-7, with D possibly being TRBD2 (6 bases). V dropped 3 bases and J dropped 9 bases, with 15 bases sitting between them. The CDR3 consists of 13 residues. Germline V CDR1 and CDR2: SGHAT, FQDESV (reference sequence). The CDR3: CASSFHGGRTQYF. The CDR3 bases are TGTGCCAGCAGCTTCCATGGGGGGAGAACGCAGTACTTC.

This clonotype was found a few times. The V gene is TRBV5-6, the J gene TRBJ2-7; D not resolved. Germline CDR1 is SGHDT and CDR2 is YYEEEE. CDR3 size: 13 residues. V was shortened by 7 bases and J by 4 bases, with 15 bases between the two germline ends. The CDR3 sequence is CASDSNFGYEQYF. Written as DNA, the CDR3 is TGTGCCAGCGACTCAAACTTTGGATACGAGCAGTACTTC.

This clonotype appeared a few times. J is TRBJ2-1 and V is TRBV10-3; 14 bases align to TRBD2. The J segment lost 4 bases and the V segment lost 8 bases, leaving 10 bases of the junction unmatched. CDR3 size: 17 residues. CDR1 is ENHRY, CDR2 SYGVKD, per germline. The DNA for the CDR3 is TGTGCCATCGGTGGACTAGCGGGGGGACAAGGTTACAATGAGCAGTTCTTC. Protein product: CAIGGLAGGQGYNEQFF.

This rearrangement joins TRBV7-6 to TRBJ2-4; 8 bases agree with TRBD1. The germline CDR1 and CDR2 sequences are SGHVS and FNYEAQ. This CDR3 has 19 residues. V shed 5 bases and J 1 base; nucleotides not matched to a gene: 16. CDR3 region: CASSIWTGNPDSAKNIQYF. CDR3 DNA sequence: TGTGCCAGCAGCATATGGACAGGGAACCCCGACTCGGCCAAAAACATTCAGTACTTC.

This clonotype was seen a handful of times. This chain joins TRBV27 and TRBJ2-7, with 12 bases matching TRBD1. The germline gives CDR1 MNHEY, CDR2 SMNVEV (reference sequence). CDR3 size: 16 residues. The V and J ends lost 6 bases and 3 bases, in that order; junction bases with no gene match: 9. In nucleotides, the CDR3 is TGTGCCAGCAGCTGGCCCGGGACAGGGGGCATCTACGAGCAGTACTTC. Translating it yields CASSWPGTGGIYEQYF.